The text below deals with one T cell receptor beta chain. The antigen is unknown. V gave up 0 bases and J gave up 8 bases; unmatched junction bases: 1. CDR1 and CDR2 from the germline V gene are SGHAT and FQNNGV. The CDR3 is 13 residues long. The donors (healthy individuals) were bone marrow donors. This record comes from a study of cytomegalovirus exposure and HLA in healthy donors. Regarding the study as a whole: The study assumed roughly uniform donor sequencing depth for presence/absence analyses. An observed cluster of highly shared sequence variants was recorded as a likely sequencing artifact. A prior analysis recorded that most TCR beta V segments were productive about 87% or about 30% of the time.

Use of 60 Vbeta and 13 Jbeta primers characterized the PCR. Assay: immunoSEQ multiplex PCR; the TCRdb copy retains only in-frame clones and omits some. The sample contains 100,000 to 150,000 clones, around four fifths of which appear only once. Sequencing was done on a sample of PBMCs. The V gene is TRBV11-2, the J gene TRBJ2-1; TRBD2 agrees at 7 bases. The source is a woman in her fifties or sixties in good health and CMV-seropositive. CDR3 nucleotide sequence: TGTGCCAGCAGCTTAGATGGGGGGGATGAGCAGTTCTTC. Translating it yields CASSLDGGDEQFF. Drawing the rest from reference TRBV11-2 and TRBJ2-1, the complete variable domain is EAGVAQSPRYKIIEKRQSVAFWCNPISGHATLYWYQQILGQGPKLLIQFQNNGVVDDSQLPKDRFSAERLKGVDSTLKIQPAKLEDSAVYLCASSLDGGDEQFFGPGTRLTVL.